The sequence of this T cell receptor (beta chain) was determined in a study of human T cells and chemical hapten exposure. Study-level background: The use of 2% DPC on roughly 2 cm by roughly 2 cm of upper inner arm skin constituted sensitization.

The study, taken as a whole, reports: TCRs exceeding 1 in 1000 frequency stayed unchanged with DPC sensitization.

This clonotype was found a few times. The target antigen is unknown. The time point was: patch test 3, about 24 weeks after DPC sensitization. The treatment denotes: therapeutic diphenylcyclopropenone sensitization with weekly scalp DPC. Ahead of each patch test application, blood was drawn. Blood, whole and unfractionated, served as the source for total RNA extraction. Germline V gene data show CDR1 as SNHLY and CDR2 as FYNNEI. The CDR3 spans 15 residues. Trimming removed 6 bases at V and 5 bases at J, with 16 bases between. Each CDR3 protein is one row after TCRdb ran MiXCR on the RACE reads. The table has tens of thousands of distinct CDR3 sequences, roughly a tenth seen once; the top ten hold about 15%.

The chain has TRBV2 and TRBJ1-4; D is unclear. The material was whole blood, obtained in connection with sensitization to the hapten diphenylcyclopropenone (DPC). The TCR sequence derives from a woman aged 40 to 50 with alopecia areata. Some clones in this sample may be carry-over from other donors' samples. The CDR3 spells CASSPRWRENEKLFF. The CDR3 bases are TGTGCCAGCAGCCCACGGTGGAGGGAAAATGAAAAACTGTTTTTT.